One and the same sample provided the 21 T cell receptor beta chains below, sequenced in a study of lymphopenia after photon versus proton radiotherapy. TCRdb's table, derived via immunoSEQ multiplex PCR, lists solely in-frame clones and lacks some. Of around 150,000 clones in the sample, around nine tenths were seen once. Material: peripheral blood, obtained from a patient treated with photon-based radiotherapy. These receptors originate from a middle-aged man with gastric cancer.

The sample holds one count of this clone. The rearrangement links TRBV4-3 to TRBJ1-2; maybe TRBD1 (5 bases). The CDR3 consists of 15 residues. The V gene's germline CDR1 is LGHNA and CDR2 YSLEER. V was clipped by 0 bases and J by 8 bases, with 16 bases between them. This CDR3 is CASSQDRSGRRGYTF. The CDR3 DNA follows: TGCGCCAGCAGCCAAGATCGCTCGGGACGCCGGGGCTACACCTTC.

The V call is TRBV19, the J call TRBJ2-2; 7 bases fit TRBD1. V lost 8 bases, J lost 6 bases, and 6 bases stayed unmatched. Germline values: CDR1 LNHDA, CDR2 SQIVND (reference sequence). This CDR3 spans 13 amino acids. The CDR3 DNA is TGTGCCAGTCGACAGGGTTTCGCCGGGGAGCTGTTTTTT. This sequence encodes CASRQGFAGELFF.

The chain links TRBV28 to TRBJ2-7; D is perhaps TRBD1 (6 bases). The V gene's germline CDR1 is MDHEN and CDR2 SYDVKM. The length of the CDR3 is 15 residues. V gave up 4 bases and J gave up 2 bases, with 15 bases separating them. Here the CDR3 DNA reads TGTGCCAGCAGTTCATCAGGGGTCCCCCCCTACGAGCAGTACTTC. Its translation is CASSSSGVPPYEQYF.

V gene TRBV19 combines with J gene TRBJ1-1; tentatively, D is TRBD1 (6 bases). Trimming cost V 5 bases and J 1 base, with 14 bases left between them. CDR1 and CDR2 (germline): LNHDA, SQIVND (reference sequence). The CDR3 runs 15 residues. The chain's CDR3 is CASSLLDSSNTEAFF. CDR3 nucleotide sequence: TGTGCCAGTAGTTTATTGGACAGTTCGAACACTGAAGCTTTCTTT.

The gene calls are TRBV4-2 and TRBJ1-1; TRBD1 aligns across 8 bases. The J segment lost 4 bases and the V segment lost 4 bases, leaving 11 bases of the junction unmatched. Germline CDR1 is LGHNA and CDR2 is YNFKEQ. The CDR3 consists of 16 residues. The CDR3 DNA reads as TGTGCCAGCAGCCCCCTCCGACAGGGGTGGGGCACTGAAGCTTTCTTT. Translation: CASSPLRQGWGTEAFF.

The rearrangement joins TRBV7-2 to TRBJ2-7, with 13 positions matching TRBD2. Germline assignment: CDR1 SGHTA and CDR2 FQGNSA. Trimming took 2 bases from V and 3 from J; bases not matched to a gene: 1. CDR3 length: 15 amino acids. This CDR3 reads CASSLRLAGGYEQYF. DNA for the CDR3: TGTGCCAGCAGCTTAAGACTAGCGGGGGGCTACGAGCAGTACTTC.

The rearrangement uses TRBV5-1 and TRBJ2-3; possibly TRBD1 or TRBD2 for D (5 bases each). CDR1 is SGHRS, CDR2 YFSETQ, per germline. CDR3 length: 15 residues. V lost 3 bases, J lost 6 bases, and 17 bases lay in between. The DNA for the CDR3 is TGCGCCAGCAGCTCCACCGGGACCCAAGGGGATACGCAGTATTTT. Encoded protein: CASSSTGTQGDTQYF.

This clone was seen a handful of times. CDR3 in DNA: TGTGCCACCAGCGCCCCCCCGTACGAGCAGTACTTC. This translates into CATSAPPYEQYF. This rearrangement joins TRBV15 to TRBJ2-7, with D uncertain. Trimming took 5 bases from V and 4 from J, leaving 9 bases between them. The length of the CDR3 is 12 residues. CDR1 is LNHNV and CDR2 is YYDKDF in the germline V gene (reference sequence). Complete variable domain (other parts from reference TRBV15 and TRBJ2-7): DAMVIQNPRYQVTQFGKPVTLSCSQTLNHNVMYWYQQKSSQAPKLLFHYYDKDFNNEADTPDNFQSRRPNTSFCFLDIRSPGLGDTAMYLCATSAPPYEQYFGPGTRLTVT.

The chain has TRBV19 and TRBJ1-5; D call uncertain. The germline CDR1 and CDR2 sequences are LNHDA and SQIVND (reference sequence). Trimming pared 5 bases from V and 6 bases from J, leaving 8 bases between. The CDR3 has 12 amino acids. CDR3 DNA sequence: TGTGCCAGTAGTCCCCTAGGTCAGCCCCAGCATTTT. Amino acid sequence: CASSPLGQPQHF. Full variable domain (outside the CDR3, taken from reference TRBV19 and TRBJ1-5): DGGITQSPKYLFRKEGQNVTLSCEQNLNHDAMYWYRQDPGQGLRLIYYSQIVNDFQKGDIAEGYSVSREKKESFPLTVTSAQKNPTAFYLCASSPLGQPQHFGDGTRLSIL.

The chain joins TRBV7-6 to TRBJ2-3, with a possible D match to TRBD2 (6 bases). Looked up from germline, CDR1 is SGHVS and CDR2 is FNYEAQ. The CDR3 spans 14 residues. With 5 bases removed from V and 8 bases from J, the gap between germline ends came to 17 bases. In DNA, the CDR3 is TGTGCCAGCAGCATACAGACCTCCGGGGGTACGCAGTATTTT. Translated: CASSIQTSGGTQYF.

The V call is TRBV19, the J call TRBJ2-1; the match to TRBD2 covers 8 bases. Germline V gene lookup returns CDR1 LNHDA and CDR2 SQIVND (reference sequence). V dropped 1 base and J dropped 2; count of bases not matched to a gene: 13. The CDR3 has 19 residues. CDR3 region: CASSIGAPGSGGTYNEQFF. CDR3 nucleotide sequence: TGTGCCAGTAGTATAGGGGCCCCAGGGAGCGGGGGTACCTACAATGAGCAGTTCTTC.

J is TRBJ2-2 and V is TRBV7-2, with a weak D call TRBD2 (6 bases). The germline V gene has CDR1 SGHTA and CDR2 FQGNSA. Between the trimmed V and J ends, which lost 5 bases and 4 bases, there was a span of 14 bases. This CDR3 region has 15 residues. The CDR3 DNA reads as TGTGCCAGCAGCCTAGGGAGGAGGGCCACCGGGGAGCTGTTTTTT. It yields the protein CASSLGRRATGELFF.

The rearrangement links TRBV7-9 to TRBJ1-1; D is perhaps TRBD1 (6 bases). The germline V and J ends were trimmed by 1 base and 5 bases, with 17 bases remaining between them. The CDR3 has 16 residues. From germline, CDR1 is SEHNR and CDR2 FQNEAQ (reference sequence). Here the CDR3 reads CASSLGGSRTGTEAFF. CDR3 bases: TGTGCCAGCAGCTTAGGGGGGAGCCGAACAGGGACTGAAGCTTTCTTT. The whole variable domain, remainder taken from reference TRBV7-9 and TRBJ1-1, is DTGVSQNPRHKITKRGQNVTFRCDPISEHNRLYWYRQTLGQGPEFLTYFQNEAQLEKSRLLSDRFSAERPKGSFSTLEIQRTEQGDSAMYLCASSLGGSRTGTEAFFGQGTRLTVV.

This clone was detected only once. The V gene is TRBV9, the J gene TRBJ1-1; D uncertain. CDR1 and CDR2 (germline): SGDLS, YYNGEE. The CDR3 loop spans 13 amino acids. V was pared by 1 base and J by 5 bases, with 9 bases between. The CDR3 reads CASSVSGVTEAFF. CDR3 coding DNA: TGTGCCAGCAGCGTAAGCGGGGTAACTGAAGCTTTCTTT.

The chain recombines TRBV14 with TRBJ2-5; D is unresolved. CDR3 size: 15 residues. CDR1 is SGHDN and CDR2 is FVKESK in the germline V gene. Trimming left V 2 bases short and J 0 bases short, with 10 bases between. The CDR3 sequence is CASSQLDADQETQYF. DNA for the CDR3: TGTGCCAGCAGCCAACTCGACGCTGACCAAGAGACCCAGTACTTC.

This clone was counted a single time. J is TRBJ2-3 and V is TRBV7-9; TRBD2 aligns across 8 bases. Germline CDR1 reads SEHNR; CDR2 reads FQNEAQ (reference sequence). The trim removed 2 bases at V and 1 base at J, leaving 5 bases unmatched. The CDR3 has 16 amino acids. The CDR3 DNA reads as TGTGCCAGCAGCTTAAGCGGGAGTGGCGGCACAGATACGCAGTATTTT. The encoded protein is CASSLSGSGGTDTQYF.

V usage is TRBV6-5 and J usage is TRBJ1-1; no clear D. The CDR3 has 13 amino acids. The V gene lost 3 bases and the J gene lost 1 base, with 6 bases spanning the gap. From germline, CDR1 is MNHEY and CDR2 SVGAGI. For the CDR3, the DNA is TGTGCCAGCAGTTATAACCAGAACACTGAAGCTTTCTTT. Translation gives CASSYNQNTEAFF.

The V and J genes are TRBV18 and TRBJ1-1; 9 bases match TRBD1. This CDR3 is built from 19 residues. Germline CDR1 and CDR2: KGHSH and LQKENI. The V segment lost 3 bases and the J segment 3 bases; nucleotides outside the gene matches: 17. CDR3 DNA: TGTGCCAGCTCACCGACATCACGACAGGGGGGGAGGAAGGACACTGAAGCTTTCTTT. It yields the protein CASSPTSRQGGRKDTEAFF.

This clone was seen a handful of times. The sample carries other DNA sequences with the same CDR3. The chain combines TRBV5-4 with TRBJ2-7, with D perhaps matching TRBD2 (7 bases). Trimming cost V 4 bases and J 2 bases, with 10 bases left between them. CDR1 is SGHNT and CDR2 is YYREEE in the germline V gene (reference sequence). The CDR3 totals 13 residues. CDR3 in DNA: TGTGCCAGCAGCCTCGGGGGGCCCTACGAGCAGTACTTC. It is translated as CASSLGGPYEQYF.

J is TRBJ2-7 and V is TRBV5-1; 9 bases are shared with TRBD2. Germline V gene data show CDR1 as SGHRS and CDR2 as YFSETQ. J gave up 0 bases and V 4 bases, and 5 bases lay outside the gene matches. The CDR3 is made up of 15 amino acids. The CDR3 is CASSDLAGPSYEQYF. The DNA of the CDR3 is TGCGCCAGCAGCGACCTAGCGGGGCCCTCCTACGAGCAGTACTTC.

This chain links TRBV9 with TRBJ1-1; D unclear. V lost 3 bases, J lost 5 bases, and 11 bases lay in between. The CDR3 is 13 amino acids. CDR1 SGDLS and CDR2 YYNGEE come from the germline V gene. In DNA form, the CDR3 reads TGTGCCAGCAGCGGGACCTTTTTGACTGAAGCTTTCTTT. Protein sequence: CASSGTFLTEAFF.